This TCR beta chain derives from a study of T cell responses to AZD1222 COVID-19 vaccine. From germline, CDR1 is SNHLY and CDR2 FYNNEI. V shed 3 bases and J shed 8 bases, with 10 bases lying between them. The CDR3 runs to 13 residues. General study results and limits: Clonal diversity may have been underestimated in mostly white British donors.

Sequencing used immunoSEQ multiplex PCR; TCRdb keeps in-frame clones, though not all of them. This sample yields about 110,000 clones, of which roughly 90% are seen a single time; 6.6% belongs to the top ten. Note on this clone: Its specificity is unknown.

The sample in question was peripheral blood, obtained on day 0 of AZD1222 vaccination. The chain joins TRBV2 to TRBJ2-2, with D hard to call. The sequence was collected from an adult in good health. CDR3 sequence (DNA): TGTGCCAGCAGTGAGTCATGGGGAGGGGAGCTGTTTTTT. Protein sequence: CASSESWGGELFF. Looking up the rest from reference TRBV2 and TRBJ2-2 gives the full variable domain: EPEVTQTPSHQVTQMGQEVILRCVPISNHLYFYWYRQILGQKVEFLVSFYNNEISEKSEIFDDQFSVERPDGSNFTLKIRSTKLEDSAMYFCASSESWGGELFFGEGSRLTVL.